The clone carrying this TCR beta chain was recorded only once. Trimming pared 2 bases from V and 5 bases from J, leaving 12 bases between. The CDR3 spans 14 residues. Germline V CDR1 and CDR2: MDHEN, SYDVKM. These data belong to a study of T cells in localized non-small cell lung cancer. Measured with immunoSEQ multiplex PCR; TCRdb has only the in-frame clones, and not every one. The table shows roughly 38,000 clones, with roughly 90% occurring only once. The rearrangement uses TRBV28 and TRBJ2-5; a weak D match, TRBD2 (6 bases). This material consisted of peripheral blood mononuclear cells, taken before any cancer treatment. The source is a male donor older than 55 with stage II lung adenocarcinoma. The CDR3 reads CASSLGGYEETQYF. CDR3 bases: TGTGCCAGCAGTTTAGGAGGGTATGAGGAGACCCAGTACTTC.